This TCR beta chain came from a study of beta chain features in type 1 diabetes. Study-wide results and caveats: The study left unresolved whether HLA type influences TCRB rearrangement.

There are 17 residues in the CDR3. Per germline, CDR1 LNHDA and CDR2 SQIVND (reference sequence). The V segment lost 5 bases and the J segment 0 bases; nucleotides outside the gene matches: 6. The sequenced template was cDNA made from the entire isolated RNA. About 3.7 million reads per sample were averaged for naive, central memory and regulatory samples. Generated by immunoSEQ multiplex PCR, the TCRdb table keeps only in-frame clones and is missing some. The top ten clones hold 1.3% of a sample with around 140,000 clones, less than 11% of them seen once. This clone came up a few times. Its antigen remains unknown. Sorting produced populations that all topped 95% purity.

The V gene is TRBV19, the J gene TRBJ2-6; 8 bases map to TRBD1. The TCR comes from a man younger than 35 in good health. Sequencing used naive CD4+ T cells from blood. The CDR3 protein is CASSLTGGSSGANVLTF. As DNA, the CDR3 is TGTGCCAGTAGTTTAACAGGGGGGAGCTCTGGGGCCAACGTCCTGACTTTC.